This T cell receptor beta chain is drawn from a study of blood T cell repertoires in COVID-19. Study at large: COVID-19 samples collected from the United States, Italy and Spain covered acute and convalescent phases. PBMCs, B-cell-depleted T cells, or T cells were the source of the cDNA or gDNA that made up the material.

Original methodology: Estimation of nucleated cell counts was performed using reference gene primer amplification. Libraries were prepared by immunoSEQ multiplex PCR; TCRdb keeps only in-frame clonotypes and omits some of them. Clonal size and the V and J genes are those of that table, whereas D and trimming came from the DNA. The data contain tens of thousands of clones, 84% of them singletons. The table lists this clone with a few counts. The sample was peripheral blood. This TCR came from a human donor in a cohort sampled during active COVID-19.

CDR3 loop: CASSQSPGWSGYEQYF. CDR3 DNA: TGCGCCAGCAGTCAATCACCGGGTTGGAGTGGCTACGAGCAGTACTTC. This chain connects TRBV23-1 to TRBJ2-7; the D is unclear. TRBV23-1 is known as an ORF, though its function is uncertain. With 0 bases removed from V and 3 bases from J, the gap between germline ends came to 15 bases. The CDR3 sequence is 16 residues long.